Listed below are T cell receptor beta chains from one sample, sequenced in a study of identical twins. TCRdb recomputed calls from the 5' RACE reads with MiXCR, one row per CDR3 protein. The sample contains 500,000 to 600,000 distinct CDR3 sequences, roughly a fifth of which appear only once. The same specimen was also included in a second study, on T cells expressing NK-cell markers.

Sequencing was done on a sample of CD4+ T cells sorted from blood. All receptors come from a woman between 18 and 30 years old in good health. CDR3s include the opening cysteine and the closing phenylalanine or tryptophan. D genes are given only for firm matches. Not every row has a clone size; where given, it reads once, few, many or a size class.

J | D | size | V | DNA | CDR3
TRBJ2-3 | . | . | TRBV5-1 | TGCGCCAGCAGCCCGGGTAGGGGACGAGATACGCAGTATTTT | CASSPGRGRDTQYF
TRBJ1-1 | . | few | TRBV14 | TGTGCCAGCAGCCAAGTTTATATGAACACTGAAGCTTTCTTT | CASSQVYMNTEAFF
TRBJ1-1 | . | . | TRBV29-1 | TGCAGCGTCGTCCTCGACGTTTACACTGAAGCTTTCTTT | CSVVLDVYTEAFF
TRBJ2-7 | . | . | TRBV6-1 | TGTGCCAGCACCGCCAGCCGCTGGCAAATCTACGAGCAGTACTTC | CASTASRWQIYEQYF
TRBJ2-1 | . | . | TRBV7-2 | TGTGCCAGCAGCACCAACTCCTACAATGAGCAGTTCTTC | CASSTNSYNEQFF
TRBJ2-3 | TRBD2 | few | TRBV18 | TGTGCCAGCTCACCACGTGTAGCGGGGGTGACAGATACGCAGTATTTT | CASSPRVAGVTDTQYF
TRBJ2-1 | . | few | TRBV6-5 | TGTGCCAGCAGTTACAACGCGGGACGGGAGCAGTTCTTC | CASSYNAGREQFF
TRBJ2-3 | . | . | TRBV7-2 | TGTGCCAGCAGCTCCCAGGGTTATGGCACAGATACGCAGTATTTT | CASSSQGYGTDTQYF
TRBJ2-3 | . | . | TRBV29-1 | TGCAGCGTTCGTGTAGCAACAGATACGCAGTATTTT | CSVRVATDTQYF
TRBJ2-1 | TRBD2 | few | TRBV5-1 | TGCGCCAGCAGCTTTGCGGGAGAAAGAGAGCAGTTCTTC | CASSFAGEREQFF
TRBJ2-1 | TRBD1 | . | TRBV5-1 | TGCGCCAGCAGAGAACAGGGGTCTGCCAATGAGCAGTTCTTC | CASREQGSANEQFF
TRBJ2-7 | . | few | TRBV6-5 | TGTGCCAGCAGTTACTCTTTTAGCCGCTACGAGCAGTACTTC | CASSYSFSRYEQYF